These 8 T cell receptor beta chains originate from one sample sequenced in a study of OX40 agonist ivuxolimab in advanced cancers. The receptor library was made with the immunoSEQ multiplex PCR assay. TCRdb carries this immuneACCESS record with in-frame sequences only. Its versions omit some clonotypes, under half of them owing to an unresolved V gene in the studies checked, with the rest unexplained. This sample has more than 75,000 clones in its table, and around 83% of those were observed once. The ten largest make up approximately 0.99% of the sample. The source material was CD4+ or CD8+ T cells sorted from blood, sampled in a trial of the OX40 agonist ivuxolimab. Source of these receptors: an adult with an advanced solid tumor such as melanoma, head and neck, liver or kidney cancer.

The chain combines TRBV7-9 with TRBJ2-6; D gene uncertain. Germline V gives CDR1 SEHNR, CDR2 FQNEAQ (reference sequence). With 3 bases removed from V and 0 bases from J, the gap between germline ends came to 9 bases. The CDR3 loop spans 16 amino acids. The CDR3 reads CASSFQQPSGANVLTF. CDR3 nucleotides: TGTGCCAGCAGCTTCCAACAGCCCTCTGGGGCCAACGTCCTGACTTTC.

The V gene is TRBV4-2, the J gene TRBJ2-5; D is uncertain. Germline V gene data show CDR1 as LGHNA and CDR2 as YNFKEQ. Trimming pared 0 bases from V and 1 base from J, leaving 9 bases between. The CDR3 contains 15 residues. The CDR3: CASSQDIDFQETQYF. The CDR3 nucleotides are TGTGCCAGCAGCCAAGATATCGACTTCCAAGAGACCCAGTACTTC.

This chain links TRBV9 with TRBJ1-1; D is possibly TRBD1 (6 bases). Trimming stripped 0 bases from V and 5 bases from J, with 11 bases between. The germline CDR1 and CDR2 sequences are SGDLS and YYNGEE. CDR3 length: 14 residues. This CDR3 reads CASSVATGRTEAFF. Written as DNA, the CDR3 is TGTGCCAGCAGCGTAGCGACAGGACGGACTGAAGCTTTCTTT.

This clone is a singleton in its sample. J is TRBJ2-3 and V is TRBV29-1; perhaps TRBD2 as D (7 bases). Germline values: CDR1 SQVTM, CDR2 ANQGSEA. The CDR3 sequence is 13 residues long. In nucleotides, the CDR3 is TGCAGTGCCGAGGGGGGGGCGGGAGATACGCAGTATTTT. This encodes CSAEGGAGDTQYF.

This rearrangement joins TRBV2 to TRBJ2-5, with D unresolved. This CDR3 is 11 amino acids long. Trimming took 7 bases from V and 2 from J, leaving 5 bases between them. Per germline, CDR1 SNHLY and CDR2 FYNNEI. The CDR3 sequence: CASTLQETQYF. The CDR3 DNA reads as TGTGCCAGCACCCTACAAGAGACCCAGTACTTC.

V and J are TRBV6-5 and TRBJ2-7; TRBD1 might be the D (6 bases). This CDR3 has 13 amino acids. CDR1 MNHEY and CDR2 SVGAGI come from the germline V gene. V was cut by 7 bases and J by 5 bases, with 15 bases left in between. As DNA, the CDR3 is TGTGCCAGCAAGTTCGGGCAGGGGAACGAGCAGTACTTC. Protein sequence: CASKFGQGNEQYF.

Here the CDR3 DNA reads TGTGCCAGCTCACAAGACAGCCCTGGGGCCAAAAACATTCAGTACTTC. Its protein product is CASSQDSPGAKNIQYF. This chain links TRBV18 with TRBJ2-4; D perhaps matches TRBD1 (5 bases). V shed 4 bases and J shed 1 base, with 14 bases lying between them. Germline CDR1 reads KGHSH; CDR2 reads LQKENI. The CDR3 totals 16 residues.

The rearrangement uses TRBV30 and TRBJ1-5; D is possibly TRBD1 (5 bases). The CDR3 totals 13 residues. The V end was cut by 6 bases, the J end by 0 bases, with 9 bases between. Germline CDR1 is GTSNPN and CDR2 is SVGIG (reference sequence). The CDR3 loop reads CACGGISNQPQHF. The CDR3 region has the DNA TGTGCCTGTGGGGGAATTAGCAATCAGCCCCAGCATTTT. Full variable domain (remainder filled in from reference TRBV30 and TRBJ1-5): SQTIHQWPATLVQPVGSPLSLECTVEGTSNPNLYWYRQAAGRGLQLLFYSVGIGQISSEVPQNLSASRPQDRQFILSSKKLLLSDSGFYLCACGGISNQPQHFGDGTRLSIL.